The 14 T cell receptor beta chains below all came from one sample that was sequenced in a study of vaccination effects on CD4 cells after COVID-19. The ViraFEST assay expanded antigen-specific CD4+ T cells with viral peptide pools before sequencing. After less than twelve days in culture, the CD4+ T cells were isolated. The vaccine recipients had no prior SARS-CoV-2 infection, with negative nucleocapsid antibodies. These receptors have no identified antigens. Sequencing was performed with immunoSEQ multiplex PCR; in TCRdb, only in-frame clones are kept and a portion is missing. The data hold around 60,000 clones, with 70% to 80% observed a single time. Sequencing used CD4+ T cells from PBMCs cultured with HCoV-NL63 spike peptides, obtained before COVID-19 vaccination. The receptor set was obtained from a human donor who received a COVID-19 vaccine.

This rearrangement joins TRBV6-2 or TRBV6-3 to TRBJ2-7, with TRBD1 identical over 8 bases. Germline lookup yields CDR1 MNHEY and CDR2 SVGEGT. This CDR3 is built from 15 residues. Trimming at V came to 4 bases and at J to 2 bases, leaving 7 bases not matched to a gene. The CDR3 coding sequence is TGTGCCAGCAGTTCCAAGGACAGGGTCCCCTACGAGCAGTACGTC. Its translation is CASSSKDRVPYEQYV.

This clone was observed a handful of times. J is TRBJ1-2 and V is TRBV5-1, with 9 nucleotides matching TRBD1. Looked up from germline, CDR1 is SGHRS and CDR2 is YFSETQ. V shed 5 bases and J 10 bases; nucleotides not matched to a gene: 12. This CDR3 comprises 14 residues. In DNA form, the CDR3 reads TGCGCCAGCAGTCAGCAGGGACAGGGTGATGCCTACACCTTC. Protein sequence: CASSQQGQGDAYTF. Full variable domain (missing parts from reference TRBV5-1 and TRBJ1-2): KAGVTQTPRYLIKTRGQQVTLSCSPISGHRSVSWYQQTPGQGLQFLFEYFSETQRNKGNFPGRFSGRQFSNSRSEMNVSTLELGDSALYLCASSQQGQGDAYTFGSGTRLTVV.

The V and J genes are TRBV19 and TRBJ1-1; no clear D. Trimming stripped 4 bases from V and 0 bases from J, with 12 bases between. This CDR3 contains 15 residues. Germline V gene sequence: CDR1 LNHDA, CDR2 SQIVND (reference sequence). The CDR3 here is CASSRAGNMNTEAFF. The CDR3 DNA follows: TGTGCCAGTAGTAGAGCGGGCAACATGAACACTGAAGCTTTCTTT.

The chain couples TRBV5-1 to TRBJ1-2; D gene ambiguous. Germline CDR1 reads SGHRS; CDR2 reads YFSETQ. CDR3 length: 14 amino acids. V lost 1 base and J 0 bases, leaving 7 bases between the germline ends. CDR3 protein: CASSLHGSNYGYTF. The CDR3, as DNA: TGCGCCAGCAGCTTGCATGGATCTAACTATGGCTACACCTTC.

J is TRBJ2-5 and V is TRBV12-3 or TRBV12-4; 8 bases map to TRBD1. There are 13 residues in the CDR3. The ends lost 6 bases at V and 5 bases at J; junction bases unmatched: 5. The CDR3 region is CASSLDRGETQYF. The CDR3 region has the DNA TGTGCCAGCAGCCTAGACAGGGGTGAGACCCAGTACTTC.

The chain uses TRBV5-4 and TRBJ2-1; 10 bases are a match to TRBD1. The CDR3 sequence is 14 residues long. J gave up 7 bases and V 6 bases, and 7 bases lay outside the gene matches. Germline V gene sequence: CDR1 SGHNT, CDR2 YYREEE (reference sequence). CDR3 in amino acids: CASIPGQGFNEQFF. The CDR3 bases are TGTGCCAGCATTCCGGGACAGGGGTTTAATGAGCAGTTCTTC.

The chain has TRBV7-2 and TRBJ2-3, with TRBD1 matching over 10 bases. Unmatched junction bases numbered 11, after V lost 5 bases and J lost 3 bases. The CDR3 extends over 17 amino acids. CDR1 is SGHTA and CDR2 is FQGNSA in the germline V gene. CDR3 nucleotide sequence: TGTGCCAGCAGCGTAACCGGGACAGGGGTTGTTACAGATACGCAGTATTTT. It codes for CASSVTGTGVVTDTQYF.

The chain has TRBV6-2 or TRBV6-3 and TRBJ2-3; no definite D call. The length of the CDR3 is 12 residues. Germline CDR1 and CDR2: MNHEY and SVGEGT. The germline V and J ends were trimmed by 2 bases and 2 bases, with 2 bases remaining between them. The CDR3 DNA reads as TGTGCCAGCAGTTACCACACAGATACGCAGTATTTT. This encodes CASSYHTDTQYF.

This rearrangement joins TRBV5-1 to TRBJ2-7; D may be TRBD1 (7 bases). Germline V CDR1 and CDR2: SGHRS, YFSETQ. V lost 4 bases to trimming and J lost 0 bases, with 11 bases between them. This CDR3 comprises 14 residues. Here the CDR3 reads CASSPQGGSYEQYV. Written as DNA, the CDR3 is TGCGCCAGCAGCCCCCAGGGGGGCTCCTACGAGCAGTACGTC.

The chain combines TRBV19 with TRBJ1-3; D not certain. Per the germline V gene, CDR1 is LNHDA and CDR2 is SQIVND (reference sequence). This CDR3 contains 17 residues. Deletions cut 7 bases from V and 4 bases from J, with 23 bases between. The CDR3 loop is CASTPAGTRIPGNTIYF. The CDR3 DNA sequence: TGTGCCAGTACCCCGGCGGGCACGAGAATACCAGGAAACACCATATATTTT. Looking up the rest from reference TRBV19 and TRBJ1-3 gives the full variable domain: DGGITQSPKYLFRKEGQNVTLSCEQNLNHDAMYWYRQDPGQGLRLIYYSQIVNDFQKGDIAEGYSVSREKKESFPLTVTSAQKNPTAFYLCASTPAGTRIPGNTIYFGEGSWLTVV.

The V call is TRBV24-1, the J call TRBJ2-3; unclear D gene. CDR1 KGHDR and CDR2 SFDVKD come from the germline V gene. This CDR3 spans 13 amino acids. Trimming removed 7 bases from V and 2 bases from J, with 9 bases in between. CDR3 sequence (DNA): TGTGCCACCAGCGCAGCCCCCACAGATACGCAGTATTTT. It encodes CATSAAPTDTQYF.

V gene TRBV10-3 combines with J gene TRBJ1-1, with TRBD1 identical over 7 bases. Germline loops: CDR1 ENHRY, CDR2 SYGVKD. The CDR3 totals 13 residues. The ends lost 11 bases at V and 4 bases at J; junction bases unmatched: 10. This CDR3 is CAGGGVGGTEAFF. DNA for the CDR3: TGTGCCGGAGGGGGCGTGGGAGGCACTGAAGCTTTCTTT.

This clone appeared a few times. V is TRBV18 and J is TRBJ1-2; D ambiguous. There are 12 residues in the CDR3. Germline CDR1 and CDR2: KGHSH and LQKENI. The ends were cut back, 2 bases at V and 3 bases at J, with 4 bases in the middle. The CDR3 coding sequence is TGTGCCAGCTCACCAGCAGACTATGGCTACACCTTC. The encoded protein is CASSPADYGYTF.

This chain uses TRBV24-1 with TRBJ2-7; 10 nucleotides align to TRBD1. With 3 bases clipped from V and 6 bases from J, the junction kept 7 bases outside the gene matches. CDR3 size: 15 residues. Germline V gene lookup returns CDR1 KGHDR and CDR2 SFDVKD. CDR3 residues: CATSDMGQGHVEQYV. The CDR3 DNA is TGTGCCACCAGTGATATGGGACAGGGGCACGTCGAGCAGTACGTC.